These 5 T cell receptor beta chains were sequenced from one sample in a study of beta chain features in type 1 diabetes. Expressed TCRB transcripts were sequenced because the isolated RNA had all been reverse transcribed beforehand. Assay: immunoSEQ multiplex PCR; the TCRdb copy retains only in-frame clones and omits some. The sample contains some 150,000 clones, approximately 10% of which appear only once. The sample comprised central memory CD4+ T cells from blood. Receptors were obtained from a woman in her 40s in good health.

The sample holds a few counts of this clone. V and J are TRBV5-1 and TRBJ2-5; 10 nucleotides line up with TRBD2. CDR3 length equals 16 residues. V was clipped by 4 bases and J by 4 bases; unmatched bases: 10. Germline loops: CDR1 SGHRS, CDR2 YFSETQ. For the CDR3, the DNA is TGCGCCAGCAGCCTTGTTCCTAGCGGGGGCGGAGAGACCCAGTACTTC. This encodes CASSLVPSGGGETQYF.

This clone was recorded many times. Here the CDR3 DNA reads TGCGCCAGCAGCGGGCCAAACGATAATTCACCCCTCCACTTT. This encodes CASSGPNDNSPLHF. V gene TRBV5-1 combines with J gene TRBJ1-6; no reliable D call. CDR1 SGHRS and CDR2 YFSETQ come from the germline V gene. V lost 4 bases, J lost 5 bases, and 10 bases lay in between. The CDR3 runs 14 residues.

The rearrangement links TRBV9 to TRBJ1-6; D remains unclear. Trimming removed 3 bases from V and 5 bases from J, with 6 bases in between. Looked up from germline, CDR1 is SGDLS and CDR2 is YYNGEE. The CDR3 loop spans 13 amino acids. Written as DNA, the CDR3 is TGTGCCAGCAGCGCGAGAGATAATTCACCCCTCCACTTT. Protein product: CASSARDNSPLHF.

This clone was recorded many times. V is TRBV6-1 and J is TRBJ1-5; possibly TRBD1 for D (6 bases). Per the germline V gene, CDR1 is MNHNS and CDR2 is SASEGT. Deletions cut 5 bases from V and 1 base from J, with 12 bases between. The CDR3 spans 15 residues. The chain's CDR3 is CASSTHRDSNQPQHF. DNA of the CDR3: TGTGCCAGCAGTACTCACAGGGACAGCAATCAGCCCCAGCATTTT.

The DNA for the CDR3 is TGTGCCAGCAGCCCGGGACAGGGGGCCTACGAGCAGTACTTC. It is translated as CASSPGQGAYEQYF. The J gene is TRBJ2-7, the V gene TRBV5-5; 11 positions agree with TRBD1. CDR3 length: 14 residues. V was pared by 4 bases and J by 2 bases, with 2 bases of the junction left unmatched. Germline V gene data show CDR1 as SGHKS and CDR2 as YYEKEE (reference sequence).